The present TCR beta chain was sequenced within a study of human T cells and chemical hapten exposure. The CDR3 extends over 10 amino acids. V lost 8 bases and J lost 3, with 4 bases in between. Someone pulled total RNA out of unfractionated whole blood. Individual cDNA molecules received unique molecular identifiers in the library. From the reads, TCRdb called clonotypes with MiXCR, one entry per CDR3 protein. The sample records more than 100,000 distinct CDR3 sequences, roughly 8.5% being singletons. In regard to this clonotype: With a much larger clone just one base away, this may be a read error. Because the CDR3 is missing its conserved closing phenylalanine or tryptophan, this is likely a read error.

This TCR derives from a human donor in good health. Some clones in this sample may be carry-over from other donors' samples. The chain is built from TRBV12-3 or TRBV12-4 and TRBJ1-1; D is ambiguous. Sequenced input: whole blood. The CDR3 nucleotides are TGTGCCAGCGGGGACACTGAAGCTTTCTCT. Translation gives CASGDTEAFS.